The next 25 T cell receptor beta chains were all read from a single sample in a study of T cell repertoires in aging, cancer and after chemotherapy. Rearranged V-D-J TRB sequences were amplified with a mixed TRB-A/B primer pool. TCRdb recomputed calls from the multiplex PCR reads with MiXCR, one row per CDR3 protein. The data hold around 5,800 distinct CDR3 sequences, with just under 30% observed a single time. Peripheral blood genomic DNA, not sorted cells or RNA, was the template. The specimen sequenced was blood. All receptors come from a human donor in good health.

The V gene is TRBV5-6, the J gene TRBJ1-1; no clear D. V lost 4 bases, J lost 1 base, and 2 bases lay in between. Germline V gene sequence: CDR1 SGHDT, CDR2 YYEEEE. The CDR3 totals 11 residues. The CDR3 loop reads CASSQNTEAFF. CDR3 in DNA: TGTGCCAGCAGCCAGAACACTGAAGCTTTCTTT.

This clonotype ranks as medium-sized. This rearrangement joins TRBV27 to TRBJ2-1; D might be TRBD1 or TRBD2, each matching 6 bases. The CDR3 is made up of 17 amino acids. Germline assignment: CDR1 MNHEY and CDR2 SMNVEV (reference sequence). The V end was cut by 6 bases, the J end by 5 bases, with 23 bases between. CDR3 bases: TGTGCCAGCAGCTCCGGTCGGAGGGGGGTACTAAACAATGAGCAGTTCTTC. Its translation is CASSSGRRGVLNNEQFF.

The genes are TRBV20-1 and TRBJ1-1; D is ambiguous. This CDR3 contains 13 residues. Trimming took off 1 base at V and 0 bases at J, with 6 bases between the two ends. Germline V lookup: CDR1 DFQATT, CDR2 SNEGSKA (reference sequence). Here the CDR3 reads CSARATLNTEAFF. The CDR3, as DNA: TGCAGTGCTAGAGCTACACTGAACACTGAAGCTTTCTTT.

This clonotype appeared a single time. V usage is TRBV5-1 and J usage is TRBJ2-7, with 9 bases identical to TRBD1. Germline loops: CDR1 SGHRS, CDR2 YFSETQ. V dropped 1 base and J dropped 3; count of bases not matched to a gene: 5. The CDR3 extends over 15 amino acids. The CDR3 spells CASSLLTGGLYEQYF. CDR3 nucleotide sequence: TGCGCCAGCAGCTTGTTGACAGGGGGTCTCTACGAGCAGTACTTC. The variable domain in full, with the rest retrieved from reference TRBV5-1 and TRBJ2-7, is KAGVTQTPRYLIKTRGQQVTLSCSPISGHRSVSWYQQTPGQGLQFLFEYFSETQRNKGNFPGRFSGRQFSNSRSEMNVSTLELGDSALYLCASSLLTGGLYEQYFGPGTRLTVT.

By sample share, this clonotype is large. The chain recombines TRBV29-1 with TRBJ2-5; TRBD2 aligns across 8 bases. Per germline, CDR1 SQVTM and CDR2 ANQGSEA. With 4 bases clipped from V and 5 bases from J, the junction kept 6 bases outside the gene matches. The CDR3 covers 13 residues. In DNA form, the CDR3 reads TGCAGCGTTGGGACTAGCTTTTTCGAGACCCAGTACTTC. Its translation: CSVGTSFFETQYF.

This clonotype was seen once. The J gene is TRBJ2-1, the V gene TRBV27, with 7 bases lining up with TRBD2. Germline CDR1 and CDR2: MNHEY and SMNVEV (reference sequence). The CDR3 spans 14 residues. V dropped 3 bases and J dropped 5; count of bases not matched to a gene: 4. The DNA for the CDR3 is TGTGCCAGCAGTTTTTCTAGCGGAAACAATGAGCAGTTCTTC. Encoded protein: CASSFSSGNNEQFF.

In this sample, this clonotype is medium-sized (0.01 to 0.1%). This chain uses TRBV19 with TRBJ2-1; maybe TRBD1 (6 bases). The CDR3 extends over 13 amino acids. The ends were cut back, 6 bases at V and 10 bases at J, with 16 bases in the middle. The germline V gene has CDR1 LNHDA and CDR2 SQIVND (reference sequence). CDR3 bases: TGTGCCAGTAGCCCTCAGGGGACGGTCGAGCAGTTCTTC. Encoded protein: CASSPQGTVEQFF.

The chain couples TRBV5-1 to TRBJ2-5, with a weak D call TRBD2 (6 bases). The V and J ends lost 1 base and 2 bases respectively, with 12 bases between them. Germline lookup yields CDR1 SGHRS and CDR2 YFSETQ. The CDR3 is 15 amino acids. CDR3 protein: CASSLSRDSQETQYF. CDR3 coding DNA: TGCGCCAGCAGCTTGAGTCGGGACTCTCAAGAGACCCAGTACTTC.

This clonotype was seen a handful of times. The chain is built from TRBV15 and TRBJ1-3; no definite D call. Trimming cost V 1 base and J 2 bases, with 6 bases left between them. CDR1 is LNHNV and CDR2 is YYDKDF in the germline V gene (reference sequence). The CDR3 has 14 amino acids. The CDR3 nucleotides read TGTGCCACCAGCAGAGGAGGTACTGGAAACACCATATATTTT. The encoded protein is CATSRGGTGNTIYF.

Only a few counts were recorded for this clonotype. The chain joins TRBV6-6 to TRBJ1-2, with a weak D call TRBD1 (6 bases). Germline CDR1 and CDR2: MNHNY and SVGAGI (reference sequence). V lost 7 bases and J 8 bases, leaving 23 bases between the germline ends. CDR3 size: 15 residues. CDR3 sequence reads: CASTLFPDKGGGYTF. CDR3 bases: TGTGCCAGCACCTTATTCCCTGACAAGGGGGGCGGCTACACCTTC.

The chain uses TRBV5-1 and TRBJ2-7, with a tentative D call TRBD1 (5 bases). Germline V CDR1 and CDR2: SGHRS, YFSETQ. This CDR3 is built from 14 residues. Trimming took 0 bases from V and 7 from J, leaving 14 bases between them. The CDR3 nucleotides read TGCGCCAGCAGCTTGGTTCCAGGGTCGGGTGAGCAGTACTTC. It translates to CASSLVPGSGEQYF. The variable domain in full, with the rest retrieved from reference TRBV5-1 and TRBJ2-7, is KAGVTQTPRYLIKTRGQQVTLSCSPISGHRSVSWYQQTPGQGLQFLFEYFSETQRNKGNFPGRFSGRQFSNSRSEMNVSTLELGDSALYLCASSLVPGSGEQYFGPGTRLTVT.

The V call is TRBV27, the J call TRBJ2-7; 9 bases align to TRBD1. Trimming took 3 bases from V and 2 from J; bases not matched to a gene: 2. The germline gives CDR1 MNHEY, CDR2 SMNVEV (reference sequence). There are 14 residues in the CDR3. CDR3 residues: CASSFGTGPYEQYF. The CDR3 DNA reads TGTGCCAGCAGTTTCGGGACAGGGCCCTACGAGCAGTACTTC.

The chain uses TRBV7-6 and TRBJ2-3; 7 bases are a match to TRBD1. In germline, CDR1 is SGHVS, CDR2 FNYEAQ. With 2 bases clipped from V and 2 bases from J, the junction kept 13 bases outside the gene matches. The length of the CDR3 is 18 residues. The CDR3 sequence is CASSLLRAGGRATDTQYF. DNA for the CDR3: TGTGCCAGCAGCTTACTTAGGGCAGGGGGAAGGGCCACAGATACGCAGTATTTT.

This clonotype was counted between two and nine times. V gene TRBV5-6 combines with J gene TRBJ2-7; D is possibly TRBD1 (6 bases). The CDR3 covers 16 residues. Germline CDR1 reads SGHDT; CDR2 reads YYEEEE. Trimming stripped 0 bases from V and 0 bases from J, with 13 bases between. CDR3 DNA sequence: TGTGCCAGCAGCTTGGGAGTCAGGGGCTACTCCTACGAGCAGTACTTC. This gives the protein CASSLGVRGYSYEQYF. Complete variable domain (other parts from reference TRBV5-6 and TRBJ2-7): DAGVTQSPTHLIKTRGQQVTLRCSPKSGHDTVSWYQQALGQGPQFIFQYYEEEERQRGNFPDRFSGHQFPNYSSELNVNALLLGDSALYLCASSLGVRGYSYEQYFGPGTRLTVT.

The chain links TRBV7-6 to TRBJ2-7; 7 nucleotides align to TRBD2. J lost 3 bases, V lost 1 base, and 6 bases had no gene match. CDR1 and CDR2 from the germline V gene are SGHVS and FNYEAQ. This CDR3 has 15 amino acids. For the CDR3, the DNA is TGTGCCAGCAGCTTAGTGGGGGGAGGGGACTACGAGCAGTACTTC. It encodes CASSLVGGGDYEQYF.

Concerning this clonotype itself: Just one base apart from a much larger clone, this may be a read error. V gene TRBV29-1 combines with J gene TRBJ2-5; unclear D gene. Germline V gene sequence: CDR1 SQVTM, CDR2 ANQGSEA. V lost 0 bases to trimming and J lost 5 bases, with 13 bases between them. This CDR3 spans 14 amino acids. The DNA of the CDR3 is TGCAGCGTTGAAGATCTTGCTAGTGAGGAGACCCAGTACTTC. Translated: CSVEDLASEETQYF.

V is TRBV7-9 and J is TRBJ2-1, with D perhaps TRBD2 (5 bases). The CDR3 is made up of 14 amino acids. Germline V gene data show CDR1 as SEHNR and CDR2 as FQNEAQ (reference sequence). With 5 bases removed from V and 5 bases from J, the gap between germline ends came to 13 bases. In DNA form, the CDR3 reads TGTGCCAGCAGCGAAGGACTGTATGACAATGAGCAGTTCTTC. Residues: CASSEGLYDNEQFF.

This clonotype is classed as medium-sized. The CDR3: CSVEKGAGTGELFF. CDR3 sequence (DNA): TGCAGCGTTGAGAAGGGGGCGGGCACCGGGGAGCTGTTTTTT. This chain joins TRBV29-1 and TRBJ2-2; TRBD1 agrees at 7 bases. CDR1 and CDR2 from the germline V gene are SQVTM and ANQGSEA. This CDR3 is 14 amino acids long. V lost 3 bases, J lost 4 bases, and 5 bases stayed unmatched.

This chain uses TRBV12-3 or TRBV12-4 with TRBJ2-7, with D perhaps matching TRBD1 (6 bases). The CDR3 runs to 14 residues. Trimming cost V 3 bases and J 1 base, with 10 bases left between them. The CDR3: CASSFRDTSYEQYF. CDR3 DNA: TGTGCCAGCAGTTTTCGGGACACTTCCTACGAGCAGTACTTC.

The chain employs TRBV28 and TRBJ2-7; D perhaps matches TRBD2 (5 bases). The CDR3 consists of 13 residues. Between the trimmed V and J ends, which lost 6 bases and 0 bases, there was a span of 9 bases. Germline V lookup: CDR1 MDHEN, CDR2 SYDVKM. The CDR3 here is CASRVTSSYEQYF. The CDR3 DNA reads TGTGCCAGCAGGGTTACTAGCTCCTACGAGCAGTACTTC.

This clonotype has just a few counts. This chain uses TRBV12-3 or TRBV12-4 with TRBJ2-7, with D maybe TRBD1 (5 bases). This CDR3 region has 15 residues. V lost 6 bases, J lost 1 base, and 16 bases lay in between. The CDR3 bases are TGTGCCAGCAGGGGGCCGGAGACCAATTCCTACGAGCAGTACTTC. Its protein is CASRGPETNSYEQYF.

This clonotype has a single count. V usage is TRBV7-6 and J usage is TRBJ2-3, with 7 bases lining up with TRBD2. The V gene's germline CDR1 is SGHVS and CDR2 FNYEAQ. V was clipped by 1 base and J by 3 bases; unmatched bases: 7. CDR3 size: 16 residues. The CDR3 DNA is TGTGCCAGCAGCTTAGAGGCGGGAGTTAGGACAGATACGCAGTATTTT. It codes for CASSLEAGVRTDTQYF.

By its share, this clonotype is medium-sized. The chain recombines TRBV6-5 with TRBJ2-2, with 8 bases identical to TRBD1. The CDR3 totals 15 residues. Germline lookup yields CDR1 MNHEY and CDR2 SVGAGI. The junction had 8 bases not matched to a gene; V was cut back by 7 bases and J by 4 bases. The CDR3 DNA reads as TGTGCCAGCACCTATGACAGGGGACCCACCGGGGAGCTGTTTTTT. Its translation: CASTYDRGPTGELFF.

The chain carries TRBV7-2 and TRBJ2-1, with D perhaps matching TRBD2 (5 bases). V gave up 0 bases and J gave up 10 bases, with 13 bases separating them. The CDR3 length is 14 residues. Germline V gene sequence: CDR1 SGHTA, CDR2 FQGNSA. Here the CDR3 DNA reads TGTGCCAGCAGCTTAGCGCTAACGGGGTACGAGCAGTTCTTC. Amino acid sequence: CASSLALTGYEQFF. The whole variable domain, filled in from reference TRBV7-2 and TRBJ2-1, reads GAGVSQSPSNKVTEKGKDVELRCDPISGHTALYWYRQSLGQGLEFLIYFQGNSAPDKSGLPSDRFSAERTGGSVSTLTIQRTQQEDSAVYLCASSLALTGYEQFFGPGTRLTVL.

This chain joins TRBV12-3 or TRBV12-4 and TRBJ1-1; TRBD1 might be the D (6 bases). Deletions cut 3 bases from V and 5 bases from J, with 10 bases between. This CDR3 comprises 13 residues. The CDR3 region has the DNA TGTGCCAGCAGTTTGAGGGGGGAAACTGAAGCTTTCTTT. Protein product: CASSLRGETEAFF.